These 3 T cell receptor beta chains were all obtained from the same sample, sequenced in a study of response to subunit inactivated influenza vaccine. One entry per CDR3 protein, called by TCRdb with MiXCR from the RT-PCR reads. The sample lists roughly 790,000 distinct CDR3 sequences, 21% occurring once. This specimen was PBMCs from blood, taken roughly 5 days after vaccination. These receptors were collected from a man aged 50 or older who received an inactivated influenza vaccine.

The rearrangement uses TRBV20-1 and TRBJ1-6; 10 nucleotides align to TRBD1. The CDR3 has 15 residues. Germline-derived CDR1 and CDR2 are DFQATT and SNEGSKA (reference sequence). The ends lost 3 bases at V and 10 bases at J; junction bases unmatched: 9. CDR3 amino acids: CSARSRDRGRSPLHF. CDR3 nucleotides: TGCAGTGCTAGGTCCCGGGACAGGGGACGCTCACCCCTCCACTTT.

The table lists this clonotype with a few counts. The CDR3 DNA reads as TGTGCCAGCAGTCCGCCGACAAGAGGCACCTACGAGCAGTACTTC. It codes for CASSPPTRGTYEQYF. The V and J genes are TRBV27 and TRBJ2-7; D gene ambiguous. V was cut by 5 bases and J by 2 bases, with 16 bases left in between. The CDR3 length is 15 residues. Germline V lookup: CDR1 MNHEY, CDR2 SMNVEV (reference sequence).

The chain is built from TRBV21-1 and TRBJ2-7; TRBD1 was called by the table and not checked on the DNA. TRBV21-1 is annotated as a pseudogene. This CDR3 has 19 residues. CDR3 sequence reads: CASSKVWTTTPGHYYEQYF. The CDR3 nucleotides read TGTGCCAGCAGCAAAGTCTGGACGACAACGCCGGGACATTACTACGAGCAGTACTTC.